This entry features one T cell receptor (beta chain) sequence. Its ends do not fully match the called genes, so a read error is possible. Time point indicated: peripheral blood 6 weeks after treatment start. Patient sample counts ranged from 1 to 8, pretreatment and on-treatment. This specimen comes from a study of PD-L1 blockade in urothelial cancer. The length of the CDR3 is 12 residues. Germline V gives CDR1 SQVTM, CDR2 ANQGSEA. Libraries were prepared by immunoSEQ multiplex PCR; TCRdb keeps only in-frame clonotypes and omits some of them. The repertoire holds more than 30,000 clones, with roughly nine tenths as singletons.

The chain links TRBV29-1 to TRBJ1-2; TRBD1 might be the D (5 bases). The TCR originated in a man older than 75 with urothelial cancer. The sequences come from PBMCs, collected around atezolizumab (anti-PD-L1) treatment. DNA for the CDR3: TGCAGCGTTGCGGCGGGACCCAGCCCTAATAACTTC. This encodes CSVAAGPSPNNF.